Listed below are T cell receptor beta chains from one sample, sequenced in a study of beta chain features in type 1 diabetes. Only in-frame clones appear in the TCRdb table, and some are missing; sequencing was by immunoSEQ multiplex PCR. Here the sample spans about 900,000 clones, about a sixth being singletons. Source material: naive CD4+ T cells from blood. The receptors stem from a young woman in good health. The CDR3 runs from the conserved cysteine through the conserved F or W. The D gene is left open where the match is weak. Clone size is not always given. Where it is, it says once, few, many or a class for expanded clones.

j_call cdr3_length clone_size v_call d_call cdr3_aa cdr3_nt
TRBJ2-5 16 few TRBV7-9 TRBD1 CASSTKRTGVQETQYF TGTGCCAGCAGCACCAAGCGTACAGGGGTTCAAGAGACCCAGTACTTC
TRBJ2-3 13 - TRBV10-3 - CASYNREGDTQYF TGTGCCAGCTACAACAGGGAAGGAGATACGCAGTATTTT
TRBJ2-2 15 - TRBV25-1 - CASSEWKGNTGELFF TGTGCCAGCAGTGAATGGAAGGGTAACACCGGGGAGCTGTTTTTT
TRBJ2-2 14 - TRBV19 - CASSYGMNTGELFF TGTGCCAGTAGTTACGGGATGAACACCGGGGAGCTGTTTTTT
TRBJ2-1 17 - TRBV7-2 - CASSPRGTGNSYNEQFF TGTGCCAGCAGCCCCCGGGGAACAGGAAACTCCTACAATGAGCAGTTCTTC
TRBJ2-5 14 - TRBV28 TRBD2 CAILSGAGQETQYF TGTGCCATCCTTAGCGGGGCGGGGCAAGAGACCCAGTACTTC
TRBJ2-1 19 - TRBV7-2 TRBD2 CASSKPGLAEVRDYNEQFF TGTGCCAGCAGCAAACCGGGACTAGCGGAAGTGAGGGACTACAATGAGCAGTTCTTC
TRBJ1-5 15 - TRBV19 - CASSIRGATGQPQHF TGTGCCAGTAGTATTCGGGGGGCGACCGGGCAGCCCCAGCATTTT
TRBJ2-7 9 few TRBV20-1 - CSASIEQYF TGCAGTGCTAGTATCGAGCAGTACTTC
TRBJ1-2 13 - TRBV10-3 - CATVLRQDYGYTF TGTGCCACCGTACTGCGGCAAGACTATGGCTACACCTTC
TRBJ2-5 16 - TRBV7-7 TRBD2 CASSEGLAGGPETQYF TGTGCTAGCAGCGAGGGACTAGCGGGAGGGCCGGAGACCCAGTACTTC
TRBJ2-1 15 few TRBV5-1 - CASSLFGLAENEQFF TGCGCCAGCAGCTTGTTCGGCCTAGCCGAAAATGAGCAGTTCTTC
TRBJ2-1 17 - TRBV10-3 - CAISPRVGGKGNNEQFF TGTGCCATCAGCCCGAGGGTTGGCGGGAAAGGGAACAATGAGCAGTTCTTC
TRBJ2-7 13 few TRBV15 - CATSTKTSYEQYF TGTGCCACGTCGACTAAGACCTCCTACGAGCAGTACTTC
TRBJ2-5 12 few TRBV7-6 - CASSVTQETQYF TGTGCCAGCAGCGTGACCCAAGAGACCCAGTACTTC
TRBJ2-7 13 few TRBV7-9 TRBD1 CASTGDRGRSEYF TGTGCCAGCACAGGGGACAGGGGCCGGAGTGAGTACTTC
TRBJ2-5 12 few TRBV28 - CASSLAGETQYF TGTGCCAGCAGTTTAGCCGGAGAGACCCAGTACTTC
TRBJ2-5 15 few TRBV19 TRBD2 CASSPTLAGGDHQYF TGTGCCAGTAGTCCAACCCTAGCGGGCGGAGACCACCAGTACTTC
TRBJ2-2 13 few TRBV7-3 TRBD2 CASGTSATGELFF TGTGCCAGCGGGACTAGTGCCACCGGGGAGCTGTTTTTT
TRBJ2-2 14 few TRBV11-3 TRBD1 CASSPGQGTGELFF TGTGCCAGCAGCCCCGGACAGGGGACCGGGGAGCTGTTTTTT
TRBJ2-3 17 - TRBV4-3 - CASSQDLWKSTPDTQYF TGCGCCAGCAGCCAAGATCTTTGGAAATCTACCCCAGATACGCAGTATTTT
TRBJ1-5 13 - TRBV6-6 - CAIRPGMHQPQHF TGTGCCATACGCCCGGGGATGCATCAGCCCCAGCATTTT
TRBJ2-7 14 - TRBV13 - CASRGGIGSYEQYF TGTGCCAGCAGAGGGGGAATTGGCTCCTACGAGCAGTACTTC
TRBJ2-1 11 - TRBV28 - CASSRAVEQFF TGTGCCAGCAGCCGGGCAGTTGAGCAGTTCTTC
TRBJ2-7 12 - TRBV28 - CASSLDRYEQYF TGTGCCAGCAGTTTAGACCGCTACGAGCAGTACTTC
TRBJ2-2 13 - TRBV28 TRBD2 CASSPGLAGKLFF TGTGCCAGCAGCCCCGGACTAGCGGGAAAGCTGTTTTTT
TRBJ2-1 12 - TRBV7-2 - CASSLRGNEQFF TGTGCCAGCAGCTTACGGGGGAATGAGCAGTTCTTC
TRBJ2-3 15 few TRBV7-9 - CASSMRGGSTDTQYF TGTGCCAGCAGTATGCGTGGTGGAAGCACAGATACGCAGTATTTT
TRBJ1-4 15 few TRBV18 - CASSQVWSKEEKLFF TGTGCCAGCTCCCAGGTGTGGTCGAAGGAGGAAAAACTGTTTTTT
TRBJ2-2 10 few TRBV7-9 - CASEAGELFF TGTGCCAGCGAAGCCGGGGAGCTGTTTTTT
TRBJ2-5 14 - TRBV7-2 TRBD2 CASSLGPGLADSYF TGTGCCAGCAGCTTAGGCCCGGGACTAGCCGATTCCTACTTC
TRBJ1-4 14 - TRBV27 - CASSPRRINEKLFF TGTGCCAGCAGTCCGCGGCGGATAAATGAAAAACTGTTTTTT
TRBJ2-1 17 - TRBV9 - CASSVGGTGSSYNEQFF TGTGCCAGCAGCGTAGGAGGGACGGGGAGCTCCTACAATGAGCAGTTCTTC
TRBJ1-2 12 few TRBV6-1 - CASSERGGGYTF TGTGCCAGCAGTGAGAGGGGTGGCGGCTACACCTTC
TRBJ2-5 14 few TRBV7-3 - CASSLNAGGETQYF TGTGCCAGCAGCTTAAACGCAGGCGGGGAGACCCAGTACTTC
TRBJ1-1 11 - TRBV20-1 - CSAPPGTEAFF TGCAGTGCCCCCCCCGGAACTGAAGCTTTCTTT
TRBJ2-5 16 - TRBV5-4 TRBD2 CASSLGLAGGSETQYF TGTGCCAGCAGCTTGGGACTAGCGGGAGGGAGCGAGACCCAGTACTTC
TRBJ2-7 15 - TRBV5-1 TRBD1 CASRGGTGLTYEQYF TGCGCCAGCAGGGGAGGGACAGGGTTGACCTACGAGCAGTACTTC
TRBJ2-2 14 - TRBV28 - CASRPPSTVGELFF TGTGCCAGTAGGCCTCCCTCTACGGTCGGGGAGCTGTTTTTT
TRBJ2-3 13 few TRBV7-6 - CASSLEGLSTQYF TGTGCCAGCAGCTTAGAAGGACTATCTACGCAGTATTTT
TRBJ2-2 15 few TRBV7-9 - CASSPNWRDTGELFF TGTGCCAGCAGCCCCAACTGGCGGGACACCGGGGAGCTGTTTTTT
TRBJ1-2 13 few TRBV10-2 TRBD1 CASSVQGNYGYTF TGCGCCAGCAGTGTACAGGGGAACTATGGCTACACCTTC
TRBJ2-1 15 - TRBV5-8 TRBD1 CASSFPTAQGDEQFF TGTGCCAGCAGCTTCCCCACGGCGCAGGGGGATGAGCAGTTCTTC
TRBJ2-7 15 few TRBV7-9 - CASSQKGSADYEQYF TGTGCCAGCAGCCAAAAGGGATCCGCCGATTACGAGCAGTACTTC
TRBJ2-5 14 few TRBV14 - CASSSGHRAQTQYF TGTGCCAGCAGCTCCGGGCATAGGGCTCAGACCCAGTACTTC
TRBJ2-3 14 few TRBV28 TRBD2 CASSPTSGRDTQYF TGTGCCAGCAGTCCAACTAGCGGGAGAGATACGCAGTATTTT
TRBJ2-5 14 few TRBV6-1 TRBD2 CASKYSGRGETQYF TGTGCCAGCAAGTATAGCGGGAGGGGGGAGACCCAGTACTTC
TRBJ2-7 15 - TRBV7-9 - CASSFQGRGNYEQYF TGTGCCAGCAGCTTTCAGGGCCGGGGGAACTACGAGCAGTACTTC
TRBJ1-2 14 once TRBV14 - CASSHSGKGYGYTF TGTGCCAGCAGCCATTCCGGGAAAGGCTATGGCTACACCTTC
TRBJ2-5 15 few TRBV4-2 TRBD2 CASSRSGRAGETQYF TGTGCCAGCAGCCGTAGCGGGAGGGCCGGAGAGACCCAGTACTTC
TRBJ1-1 11 - TRBV7-9 TRBD1 CASSVRGLAFF TGTGCCAGCAGCGTCAGGGGGCTCGCTTTCTTT